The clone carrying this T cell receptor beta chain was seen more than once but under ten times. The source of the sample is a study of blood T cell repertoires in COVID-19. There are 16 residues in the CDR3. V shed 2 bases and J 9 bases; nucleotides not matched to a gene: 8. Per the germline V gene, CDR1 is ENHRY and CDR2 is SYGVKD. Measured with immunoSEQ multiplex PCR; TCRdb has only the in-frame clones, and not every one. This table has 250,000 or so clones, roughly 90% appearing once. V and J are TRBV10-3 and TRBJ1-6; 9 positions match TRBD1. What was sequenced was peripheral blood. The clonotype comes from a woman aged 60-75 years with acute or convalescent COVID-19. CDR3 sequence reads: CAISERTGVSSSPLHF. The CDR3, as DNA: TGTGCCATCAGTGAGAGGACAGGGGTCTCTAGTTCACCCCTCCACTTT.